The 26 T cell receptor beta chains in this list originate from one sample, sequenced in a study of patients and donors after allogeneic stem cell transplantation. TCRdb reprocessed the RT-PCR reads with MiXCR, giving one entry per CDR3 protein. The sample holds approximately 410,000 distinct CDR3 sequences, 16% seen once. Source material: blood, either unsorted or a sorted T cell fraction (not recorded which). The receptors shown here come from a human donor who was either an allogeneic HSCT recipient or a stem cell or donor lymphocyte infusion donor (not recorded which). It is not recorded whose cells these are; they may come from a transplant donor.

A few counts support this clonotype. The chain is built from TRBV6-1 and TRBJ1-2, with D perhaps matching TRBD1 (5 bases). The germline CDR1 and CDR2 sequences are MNHNS and SASEGT. V was trimmed by 6 bases and J by 4 bases, leaving 18 bases between them. The CDR3 spans 15 residues. The CDR3 region is CASRRPRDNIYGYTF. As DNA, the CDR3 is TGTGCCAGCAGAAGGCCCAGGGATAATATCTATGGCTACACCTTC.

The genes are TRBV4-1 and TRBJ1-6; the match to TRBD1 covers 7 bases. Germline lookup yields CDR1 MGHRA and CDR2 YSYEKL. The CDR3 sequence is 17 residues long. J gave up 10 bases and V 1 base, and 13 bases lay outside the gene matches. The CDR3 bases are TGCGCCAGCAGCCAAGCTCCCTACAGGGGAATCGAGTCACCCCTCCACTTT. Its protein is CASSQAPYRGIESPLHF.

This clonotype was counted between two and nine times. The chain couples TRBV3-1 to TRBJ1-1; tentatively, D is TRBD1 (5 bases). This CDR3 has 12 residues. Germline lookup yields CDR1 LGHDT and CDR2 YNNKEL (reference sequence). V was trimmed by 2 bases and J by 10 bases, leaving 11 bases between them. For the CDR3, the DNA is TGTGCCAGCAGCCAAATGCAGGGATCAGCTTTCTTT. It yields the protein CASSQMQGSAFF.

The CDR3 sequence is CASSIFQGAGGYTF. The CDR3 region has the DNA TGTGCCAGCAGTATTTTCCAGGGGGCTGGTGGCTACACCTTC. The chain employs TRBV6-1 and TRBJ1-2, with 8 bases aligning to TRBD1. CDR1 MNHNS and CDR2 SASEGT come from the germline V gene. This CDR3 region has 14 residues. The V and J ends lost 5 bases and 7 bases, in that order; junction bases with no gene match: 9.

The rearrangement uses TRBV9 and TRBJ2-1; 9 bases agree with TRBD2. CDR1 is SGDLS and CDR2 is YYNGEE in the germline V gene. The CDR3 runs to 17 residues. Unmatched junction bases numbered 7, after V lost 1 base and J lost 2 bases. CDR3 in amino acids: CASSVTREGPTYNEQFF. In DNA, the CDR3 is TGTGCCAGCAGCGTAACGCGGGAGGGCCCTACCTACAATGAGCAGTTCTTC.

The rearrangement uses TRBV24-1 and TRBJ2-3; 9 positions match TRBD2. CDR1 is KGHDR and CDR2 is SFDVKD in the germline V gene. The CDR3 runs 16 residues. The V and J ends lost 4 bases and 2 bases, in that order; junction bases with no gene match: 6. The CDR3 spells CATSDPSGTTTDTQYF. CDR3 nucleotide sequence: TGTGCCACCAGTGACCCTAGCGGGACCACCACAGATACGCAGTATTTT.

This clonotype was recorded a few times. The chain is built from TRBV5-1 and TRBJ1-4; D gene unclear. The CDR3 has 15 amino acids. Trimming stripped 0 bases from V and 7 bases from J, with 13 bases between. CDR1 is SGHRS, CDR2 YFSETQ, per germline. Here the CDR3 reads CASSLEGRYAEKLFF. The CDR3 nucleotides are TGCGCCAGCAGCTTGGAGGGCAGGTACGCTGAAAAACTGTTTTTT.

The rearrangement uses TRBV25-1 and TRBJ1-6; 8 positions match TRBD1. J gave up 5 bases and V 6 bases, and 3 bases lay outside the gene matches. There are 14 residues in the CDR3. Germline V gene data show CDR1 as MGHDK and CDR2 as SYGVNS. For the CDR3, the DNA is TGTGCCAGCAGGGGACAGGCGAATAATTCACCCCTCCACTTT. It encodes CASRGQANNSPLHF.

The V gene is TRBV5-5, the J gene TRBJ2-1, with 8 bases lining up with TRBD1. The germline V gene encodes CDR1 SGHKS and CDR2 YYEKEE (reference sequence). Trimming at V came to 0 bases and at J to 6 bases, leaving 8 bases not matched to a gene. The length of the CDR3 is 16 residues. For the CDR3, the DNA is TGTGCCAGCAGCTTGGTCCCCGGACAGGGATCCAATGAGCAGTTCTTC. Its translation is CASSLVPGQGSNEQFF.

The rearrangement uses TRBV5-6 and TRBJ2-3, with D unclear. There are 13 residues in the CDR3. Germline V lookup: CDR1 SGHDT, CDR2 YYEEEE. Between the trimmed V and J ends, which lost 4 bases and 7 bases, there was a span of 13 bases. This CDR3 is CASSLLVDYTQYF. CDR3 sequence (DNA): TGTGCCAGCAGCCTACTGGTGGATTATACGCAGTATTTT.

The rearrangement joins TRBV7-6 to TRBJ2-5; D remains ambiguous. The CDR3 has 14 amino acids. CDR1 is SGHVS, CDR2 FNYEAQ, per germline. The ends were cut back, 0 bases at V and 5 bases at J, with 10 bases in the middle. In DNA form, the CDR3 reads TGTGCCAGCAGCTTAGCGCTCCCCCGGGAGACCCAGTACTTC. The encoded protein is CASSLALPRETQYF.

As regards this clonotype: This sequence may be a read error, since a much larger clone differs from it by one base. This chain joins TRBV12-3 or TRBV12-4 and TRBJ2-2, with D perhaps matching TRBD1 (6 bases). Between the trimmed V and J ends, which lost 8 bases and 1 base, there was a span of 17 bases. The CDR3 contains 16 residues. The CDR3 nucleotides are TGTGCCAGCGTCACCGGGACACCCCTGAACACCGGGGAGCTGTTTTTT. Translated: CASVTGTPLNTGELFF.

There are many counts of this clonotype. The gene calls are TRBV12-3 or TRBV12-4 and TRBJ2-1, with D possibly TRBD1 on 5 matching bases. V was clipped by 7 bases and J by 4 bases, with 17 bases between them. CDR3 length: 15 amino acids. The DNA of the CDR3 is TGTGCCAGCATCCCCGTACAGGATCGGTACAATGAGCAGTTCTTC. This sequence encodes CASIPVQDRYNEQFF.

This clonotype appeared many times. The rearrangement joins TRBV10-3 to TRBJ2-7, with TRBD2 matching over 8 bases. The length of the CDR3 is 12 residues. V dropped 6 bases and J dropped 6; count of bases not matched to a gene: 4. Germline CDR1 ENHRY, CDR2 SYGVKD. In nucleotides, the CDR3 is TGTGCCATCAGCAGGCTAGCGGGCGAGCAGTACTTC. Translation gives CAISRLAGEQYF.

This clonotype was seen a handful of times. The chain is built from TRBV5-6 and TRBJ2-7; no firm D call. The CDR3 is 11 residues long. Deletions cut 7 bases from V and 0 bases from J, with 5 bases between. Germline V gene lookup returns CDR1 SGHDT and CDR2 YYEEEE. The CDR3 protein is CASGNSYEQYF. DNA for the CDR3: TGTGCCAGCGGGAACTCCTACGAGCAGTACTTC.

The chain carries TRBV2 and TRBJ2-1, with a possible D match to TRBD1 (6 bases). The CDR3 has 16 residues. Deletions cut 2 bases from V and 5 bases from J, with 16 bases between. The V gene's germline CDR1 is SNHLY and CDR2 FYNNEI. The CDR3 region has the DNA TGTGCCAGCAGTGAAAGTGGGACATACCTCAACAATGAGCAGTTCTTC. This codes for CASSESGTYLNNEQFF.

This clonotype turned up a few times. The rearrangement joins TRBV27 to TRBJ2-1; a weak D match, TRBD2 (6 bases). The CDR3 runs 13 residues. In germline, CDR1 is MNHEY, CDR2 SMNVEV (reference sequence). Trimming cost V 5 bases and J 9 bases, with 14 bases left between them. The CDR3 coding sequence is TGTGCCAGCAGTACCCTATGGGGGGTTGAGCAGTTCTTC. Protein sequence: CASSTLWGVEQFF.

This clonotype came up many times. The V call is TRBV5-1, the J call TRBJ2-2; 7 bases align to TRBD1. V lost 0 bases to trimming and J lost 6 bases; unmatched junction nucleotides: 5. Germline-derived CDR1 and CDR2 are SGHRS and YFSETQ. The CDR3 length is 15 residues. The CDR3, as DNA: TGCGCCAGCAGCTTGGCCCCGACAGGGTCCGGGGAGCTGTTTTTT. Translation gives CASSLAPTGSGELFF.

This clonotype was seen a few times. CDR3: CASSMKGPNYEQYF. In nucleotides, the CDR3 is TGTGCCAGCAGCATGAAGGGACCAAACTACGAGCAGTACTTC. The gene calls are TRBV11-1 and TRBJ2-7; D tentatively reads TRBD1 or TRBD2 (5 bases each). The CDR3 consists of 14 residues. V lost 5 bases, J lost 3 bases, and 14 bases lay in between. Looked up from germline, CDR1 is SGHAT and CDR2 is FQDESV (reference sequence).

The rearrangement links TRBV7-2 to TRBJ2-1; D unresolved. This CDR3 has 13 amino acids. Germline CDR1 reads SGHTA; CDR2 reads FQGNSA. V was cut by 2 bases and J by 8 bases, with 10 bases left in between. CDR3 protein: CASSLSPIHEQFF. CDR3 bases: TGTGCCAGCAGCTTAAGTCCGATACATGAGCAGTTCTTC.

This clonotype was counted at least ten times. The chain has TRBV9 and TRBJ1-2; D remains unclear. Germline values: CDR1 SGDLS, CDR2 YYNGEE. This CDR3 region has 13 residues. The V and J ends lost 4 bases and 8 bases respectively, with 15 bases between them. Written as DNA, the CDR3 is TGTGCCAGCAGCTTGCATCGAGGCCCGGGCTACACCTTC. Translation gives CASSLHRGPGYTF.

This clonotype was recorded many times. V and J are TRBV12-3 or TRBV12-4 and TRBJ2-1, with 10 nucleotides matching TRBD2. The J segment lost 9 bases and the V segment lost 3 bases, leaving 5 bases of the junction unmatched. The CDR3 is 14 residues long. CDR3 in amino acids: CASSFKRGGGEQFF. CDR3 DNA: TGTGCCAGCAGTTTTAAGCGGGGGGGGGGTGAGCAGTTCTTC.

The chain joins TRBV5-8 to TRBJ1-1, with D hard to call. The germline V and J ends were trimmed by 4 bases and 10 bases, with 11 bases remaining between them. Looked up from germline, CDR1 is SGHTS and CDR2 is YDEGEE. The CDR3 has 11 residues. The CDR3 here is CASSRRSGAFF. For the CDR3, the DNA is TGTGCCAGCAGCCGCCGGTCCGGAGCTTTCTTT. The full variable domain, in which reference TRBV5-8 and TRBJ1-1 provide the parts outside the CDR3, is EAGVTQSPTHLIKTRGQQATLRCSPISGHTSVYWYQQALGLGLQFLLWYDEGEERNRGNFPPRFSGRQFPNYSSELNVNALELEDSALYLCASSRRSGAFFGQGTRLTVV.

This clonotype was picked up a small number of times. The rearrangement uses TRBV27 and TRBJ1-2, with D possibly matching TRBD1 (5 bases). Germline-derived CDR1 and CDR2 are MNHEY and SMNVEV (reference sequence). Trimming shortened V by 11 bases and J by 8 bases, and 15 bases separated the two germline ends. This CDR3 is built from 11 residues. The CDR3 here is CAVIGEGGYTF. CDR3 in DNA: TGTGCCGTCATAGGGGAGGGAGGCTACACCTTC.

The chain recombines TRBV20-1 with TRBJ2-7; no reliable D call. Germline V gene data show CDR1 as DFQATT and CDR2 as SNEGSKA (reference sequence). Trimming took off 3 bases at V and 2 bases at J, with 11 bases between the two ends. The CDR3 has 13 residues. CDR3 DNA: TGCAGTGCTAGGGACGGGCAAGCCTACGAGCAGTACTTC. Residues: CSARDGQAYEQYF.

The chain has TRBV16 and TRBJ1-2; D remains ambiguous. Between the trimmed V and J ends, which lost 4 bases and 2 bases, there was a span of 14 bases. Germline V gene data show CDR1 as KGHSY and CDR2 as FQNENV. The CDR3 has 15 amino acids. The CDR3 bases are TGTGCCAGCAGCCGAGACGTCACAGCCAACTATGGCTACACCTTC. Translation: CASSRDVTANYGYTF. The full variable domain, completed using reference TRBV16 and TRBJ1-2, is GEEVAQTPKHLVRGEGQKAKLYCAPIKGHSYVFWYQQVLKNEFKFLISFQNENVFDETGMPKERFSAKCLPNSPCSLEIQATKLEDSAVYFCASSRDVTANYGYTFGSGTRLTVV.